This T cell receptor beta chain was sequenced during a study of blood T cell repertoires in COVID-19 (dated by TCRdb to between 2020 and 2021). Some background on the complete study: Collaborator samples came from the United States, Italy and Spain and covered acute and convalescent phases of COVID-19. The material from the prospective study consisted of cDNA or gDNA derived from T cells, B-cell-depleted T cells, or PBMCs. Deeply sampled blood TCRbeta repertoires from subjects exposed to, actively infected with, or recovered from COVID-19 were included in the dataset. A freely available public database, intended as a resource for researchers studying the immune response to SARS-CoV-2, is where the repertoires were released. Samples came from the ongoing ImmuneRACE study (first 160 participants) plus 1,254 subjects from 6 global collaborators. Sample metadata almost always included a de-identified subject ID, COVID-19 status, age in years and sex. Where available, HLA class I and class II types were taken from metadata supplied by the sample provider and were not determined by assay-based typing.

TCRbeta CDR3 regions were amplified from genomic DNA by means of the immunoSEQ Assay, a bias-controlled multiplex PCR. Per the authors' processing: The number of nucleated cells in each sample was estimated from the amplification of reference gene primers within the assay. Sequence reads were collapsed and filtered to measure the absolute abundance of every unique TCRbeta CDR3 rearrangement. For each sample, productive Simpson clonality was calculated as the square root of Simpson's diversity index across productive rearrangements. The table comes from immuneACCESS by way of TCRdb, which keeps in-frame sequences with V and J called. Part of the clones is missing from these tables; in studies checked, under half for an unresolved V gene and the rest for unknown reasons. The V and J calls and the clone size are those of that table, but D and trimming were determined from the DNA. In this sample the table shows 150,000 to 200,000 clones, 65% to 90% of which occur a single time. Over 7% of the sample goes to the ten largest clones.

Here is what the overall study found, with its caveats: The quantity of clinical and demographic metadata differed by source and by participant and was supplied without curation.

The germline V gene supplies CDR1 KGHDR and CDR2 SFDVKD. V is clipped by 7 bases and J by 0 bases, and the sequence between their germline boundaries is 8 bases long. Measured from the cysteine to the phenylalanine, the CDR3 is 14 residues long. Of the read, only the CDR3 DNA is kept; its 42 bases are in frame from base 1. With regard to this clone: Which antigen it targets is not known. Nothing much larger sits one base from this clone, and base qualities are not available.

The collaborating institutions used their own protocols to collect whole blood in K2EDTA tubes. Collaborator samples were shipped for TCRbeta analysis as frozen whole blood, isolated PBMCs, or DNA extracted from either sample type. Sequenced input: peripheral blood. This chain joins TRBV24-1 to TRBJ2-2, with a weak D call of TRBD2 (5 bases match). The sequence was collected from a man aged 50 to 59 with active or convalescent COVID-19. The CDR3 in this case is CATSGISNTGELFF. The DNA is as follows: TGTGCCACCAGCGGGATCTCGAACACCGGGGAGCTGTTTTTT.